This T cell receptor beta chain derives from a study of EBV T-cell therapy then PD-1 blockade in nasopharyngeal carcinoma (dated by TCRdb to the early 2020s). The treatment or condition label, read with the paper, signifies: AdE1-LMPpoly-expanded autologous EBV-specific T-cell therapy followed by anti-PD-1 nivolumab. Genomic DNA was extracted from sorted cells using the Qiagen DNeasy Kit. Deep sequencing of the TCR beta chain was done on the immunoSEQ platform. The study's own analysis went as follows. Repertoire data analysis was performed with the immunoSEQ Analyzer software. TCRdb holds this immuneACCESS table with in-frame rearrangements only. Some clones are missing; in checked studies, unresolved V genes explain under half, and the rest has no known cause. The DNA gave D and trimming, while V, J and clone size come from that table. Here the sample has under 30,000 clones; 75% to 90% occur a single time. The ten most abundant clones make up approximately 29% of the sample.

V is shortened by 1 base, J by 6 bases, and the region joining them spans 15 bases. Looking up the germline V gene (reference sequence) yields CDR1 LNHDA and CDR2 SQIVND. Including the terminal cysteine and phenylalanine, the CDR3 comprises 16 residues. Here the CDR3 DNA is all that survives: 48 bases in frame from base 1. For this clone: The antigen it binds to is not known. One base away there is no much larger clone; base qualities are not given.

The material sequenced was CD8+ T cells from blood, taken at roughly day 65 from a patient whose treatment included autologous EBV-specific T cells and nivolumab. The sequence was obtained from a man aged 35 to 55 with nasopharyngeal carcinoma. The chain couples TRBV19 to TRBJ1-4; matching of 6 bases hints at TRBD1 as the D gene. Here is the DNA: TGTGCCAGTAGTATAGGCGTCGGGGGGGCGCATGAAAAACTGTTTTTT. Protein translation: CASSIGVGGAHEKLFF. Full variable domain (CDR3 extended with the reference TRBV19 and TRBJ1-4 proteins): DGGITQSPKYLFRKEGQNVTLSCEQNLNHDAMYWYRQDPGQGLRLIYYSQIVNDFQKGDIAEGYSVSREKKESFPLTVTSAQKNPTAFYLCASSIGVGGAHEKLFFGSGTQLSVL.